The clone carrying this T cell receptor beta chain was detected only once. Here immunoSEQ multiplex PCR was the method, and the copy in TCRdb shows in-frame clones only, minus some. The table records tens of thousands of clones, over 80% of them present only once. These data originate in a study of blood T cell repertoires in COVID-19. Germline assignment: CDR1 SGHNT and CDR2 YYREEE (reference sequence). CDR3 size: 14 residues. V was pared by 0 bases and J by 6 bases, with 3 bases of the junction left unmatched. Sequences were obtained from peripheral blood. This TCR came from a woman of 80 years or more with active or convalescent COVID-19. The V gene is TRBV5-4, the J gene TRBJ2-1; 7 bases agree with TRBD1. The CDR3: CASSLGGTANEQFF. As DNA, the CDR3 is TGTGCCAGCAGCTTGGGGGGGACAGCCAATGAGCAGTTCTTC.